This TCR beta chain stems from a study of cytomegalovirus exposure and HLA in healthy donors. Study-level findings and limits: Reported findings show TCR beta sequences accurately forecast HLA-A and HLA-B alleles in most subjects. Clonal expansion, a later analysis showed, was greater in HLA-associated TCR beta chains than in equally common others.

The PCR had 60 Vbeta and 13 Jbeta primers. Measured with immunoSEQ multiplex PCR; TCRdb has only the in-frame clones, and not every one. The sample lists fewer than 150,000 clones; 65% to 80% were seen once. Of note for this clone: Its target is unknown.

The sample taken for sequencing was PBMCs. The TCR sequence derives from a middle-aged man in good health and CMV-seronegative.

The CDR3 region has the DNA TGCACCAGCAGCCAGGCCAATAACAGGTGCACTGAAGCTTTCTTT. This sequence encodes CTSSQANNRCTEAFF. V and J are TRBV1 and TRBJ1-1; TRBD1, the table's D call, lacks a check against the DNA. TRBV1 is tagged as a pseudogene. The CDR3 runs 15 residues.